This T cell receptor beta chain came from a study of identical twins. General study findings and limits: Twin sharing of out-of-frame TCR alpha was underestimated by models in monozygotic pairs.

cDNA molecules carried unique molecular identifiers, and template switching added a universal primer site. TCRdb used MiXCR to reprocess the 5' RACE reads, holding one entry per CDR3 protein. The top ten clones hold 3.6% of a sample with 240,000 or so distinct CDR3 sequences, roughly 7% of them seen once. The CDR3 length is 14 residues. Trimming removed 4 bases from V and 7 bases from J, with 14 bases in between. The germline gives CDR1 SGHRS, CDR2 YFSETQ. This clonotype was picked up many times. Its antigen is still unknown. The same data also went into a second study, on yellow fever vaccine responses in identical twins.

The chain uses TRBV5-1 and TRBJ2-2; a possible D gene is TRBD1 (6 bases). This TCR came from a woman younger than 30 in good health. Input material: memory (CD45RO+) T cells sorted from blood. The CDR3 is CASSVGQLNGELFF. The CDR3 coding sequence is TGCGCCAGCAGCGTGGGACAACTTAACGGGGAGCTGTTTTTT.